This TCR beta chain emerged from a study of cytomegalovirus exposure and HLA in healthy donors. The table came from immunoSEQ multiplex PCR; TCRdb's copy has only in-frame clones and leaves some out. Here the sample spans 150,000 to 200,000 clones, more than 75% being singletons. CDR1 and CDR2 (germline): MNHEY, SVGAGI. The CDR3 is made up of 14 amino acids. The ends were cut back, 1 base at V and 3 bases at J, with 7 bases in the middle. Sample: PBMCs. The rearrangement uses TRBV6-5 and TRBJ2-1, with a weak D call TRBD2 (6 bases). The TCR sequence derives from a man younger than 30 in good health and CMV-seronegative. The DNA of the CDR3 is TGTGCCAGCAGTTACTTGGGGGGCTACAATGAGCAGTTCTTC. Its translation is CASSYLGGYNEQFF.